The count of the clone carrying this T cell receptor beta chain is one. From germline, CDR1 is PRHDT and CDR2 FYEKMQ (reference sequence). The V and J ends lost 1 base and 8 bases, in that order; junction bases with no gene match: 10. The CDR3 length is 16 residues. Profiled with immunoSEQ multiplex PCR; TCRdb holds only in-frame clones, not every one. The data show 160,000 or so clones, 85% to 95% seen once. The data were taken from a study of blood T cell repertoires in COVID-19. Study as a whole: Whether acute or convalescent, the COVID-19 samples came from the United States, Italy and Spain.

The sequence derives from a woman aged 60 to 75 with COVID-19, enrolled during active disease. The chain uses TRBV13 and TRBJ1-2; 10 bases fit TRBD1. The sequenced sample was peripheral blood. CDR3 sequence: CASSLASWDRGPGYTF. The CDR3 nucleotides read TGTGCCAGCAGCTTAGCAAGTTGGGACAGGGGACCGGGCTACACCTTC.